This TCR beta chain was recorded in a study of T cells in tuberculosis. Study background: A South African cohort included IGRA-negative adolescents, latently infected IGRA-positive adolescents and adults with active tuberculosis. Study-level findings and limits: GMM-specific TCRs were nearer to active tuberculosis alpha repertoires, suggesting expansion.

Unsorted cryopreserved PBMC were sequenced, averaging about 93,000 T cells per clinical donor. About this clone: Its antigen is unknown.

Using immunoSEQ multiplex PCR, the repertoire was profiled, and TCRdb retains in-frame clones only, with some absent. The sample has 35,000 to 45,000 clones, 90% to 95% seen once. The CDR3 consists of 15 residues. Trimming left V 2 bases short and J 0 bases short, with 8 bases between. Germline V gene sequence: CDR1 MGHDK, CDR2 SYGVNS. The chain recombines TRBV25-1 with TRBJ1-5; tentative D call: TRBD1 (5 bases). The sequence derives from a donor between 10 and 35 years old with latent tuberculosis or without tuberculosis infection. Some clones in this sample may be carry-over from other donors' samples. The source material was PBMCs. DNA for the CDR3: TGTGCCAGCAGTGAAAAGACAGATAGCAATCAGCCCCAGCATTTT. Its protein product is CASSEKTDSNQPQHF.